This T cell receptor beta chain appears in the sequencing data of a study of T cells after yellow fever vaccination. Study-level points and caveats: Booster sampling recovered most clones from primary vaccination (roughly 96% CD4, approximately 90% CD8).

The sample holds a few counts of this clonotype. As yet, its antigen is unknown. TCRdb reprocessed the 5' RACE reads via MiXCR and lists one record per CDR3 protein. This table holds hundreds of thousands of distinct CDR3 sequences, roughly a sixth found once. The TCR originated in a man younger than 35 who received the YFV17D yellow fever vaccine. Sequenced here: PBMCs, sampled before the yellow fever booster vaccination.

The CDR3 DNA is TGTGCCAGCAAAATAGGTCGGGGGCACGGGGAGCTGTTTTTT. This codes for CASKIGRGHGELFF. The chain carries TRBV12-3 or TRBV12-4 and TRBJ2-2; D could derive from TRBD1 or TRBD2 (6 bases each). V was clipped by 7 bases and J by 7 bases, with 16 bases between them. This CDR3 contains 14 residues.